This T cell receptor beta chain originates from a study of response to subunit inactivated influenza vaccine. Study-wide results and limits: Authors suggested that a seasonal influenza vaccination recruits few new T cells each time.

Note on this clonotype: What it binds is not known.

TCRdb reprocessed the RT-PCR reads with MiXCR, giving one entry per CDR3 protein. The data contain 650,000 to 800,000 distinct CDR3 sequences, around 14% of them seen just once; the ten biggest clones take up less than 7%. The CDR3 contains 13 residues. Trimming cost V 6 bases and J 2 bases, with 10 bases left between them. Germline CDR1 reads MNHEY; CDR2 reads SMNVEV (reference sequence). Material: PBMCs from blood, obtained around two weeks before vaccination. The source of this sequence is a man aged 45-65 years who received an inactivated influenza vaccine. V usage is TRBV27 and J usage is TRBJ1-2; D may be TRBD1 (6 bases). This chain's CDR3 is CASRLDRNYGYTF. CDR3 in DNA: TGTGCCAGCAGACTCGACAGGAACTATGGCTACACCTTC.